These 22 T cell receptor beta chains were all obtained from the same sample, sequenced in a study of human T cells and chemical hapten exposure. Time point described: patch test 2, 6 weeks after DPC sensitization. Treatment specified: therapeutic diphenylcyclopropenone sensitization with weekly scalp DPC. TCRdb re-analysed the RACE reads in MiXCR, keeping a single row per CDR3 protein. The data show about 69,000 distinct CDR3 sequences, approximately 10% seen once. Sample: whole blood, taken in connection with sensitization to the hapten diphenylcyclopropenone (DPC). The receptors were gathered from a woman in her 50s with alopecia areata. Some clones in this sample may be carry-over from other donors' samples.

This clonotype turned up a few times. The chain carries TRBV5-1 and TRBJ2-1; D is possibly TRBD2 (5 bases). The length of the CDR3 is 14 residues. The germline V gene encodes CDR1 SGHRS and CDR2 YFSETQ. The V end was cut by 3 bases, the J end by 6 bases, with 13 bases between. CDR3: CASSSSIGVNEQFF. DNA for the CDR3: TGCGCCAGCAGCTCTTCCATCGGGGTCAATGAGCAGTTCTTC.

This clonotype showed up many times. CDR3 amino acids: CASSLTVSGTEAFF. The DNA of the CDR3 is TGTGCCAGCAGCTTAACCGTTTCGGGGACTGAAGCTTTCTTT. The V and J genes are TRBV11-3 and TRBJ1-1, with D unresolved. This CDR3 region has 14 residues. The ends were cut back, 2 bases at V and 5 bases at J, with 12 bases in the middle. The germline V gene encodes CDR1 SGHNT and CDR2 YENEEA.

This clonotype was detected many times. CDR3 sequence: CASSVRGGAYSYNEQFF. The CDR3 DNA is TGTGCCAGCAGTGTCCGGGGTGGCGCTTACTCCTACAATGAGCAGTTCTTC. This chain links TRBV2 with TRBJ2-1, with a tentative D call TRBD2 (5 bases). The V gene's germline CDR1 is SNHLY and CDR2 FYNNEI. Trimming shortened V by 4 bases and J by 0 bases, and 16 bases separated the two germline ends. The CDR3 consists of 17 residues.

This clonotype appeared many times. The V call is TRBV6-2 or TRBV6-3, the J call TRBJ2-5, with 15 bases fitting TRBD2. The CDR3 runs 17 residues. V was pared by 6 bases and J by 4 bases, with 9 bases of the junction left unmatched. Germline CDR1 MNHEY, CDR2 SVGEGT. As DNA, the CDR3 is TGTGCCAGCAGCTTCGGACTAGCGGGAGGGTCGAGAGAGACCCAGTACTTC. It codes for CASSFGLAGGSRETQYF.

This clonotype has ten or more counts. J is TRBJ1-5 and V is TRBV5-6; D gene uncertain. This CDR3 is 18 amino acids long. CDR1 and CDR2 from the germline V gene are SGHDT and YYEEEE. The V gene lost 0 bases and the J gene lost 0 bases, with 16 bases spanning the gap. The DNA for the CDR3 is TGTGCCAGCAGCTTGGGCACCGACACGTGGGCTAGCAATCAGCCCCAGCATTTT. It is translated as CASSLGTDTWASNQPQHF. The full variable domain, its missing parts supplied by reference TRBV5-6 and TRBJ1-5, is DAGVTQSPTHLIKTRGQQVTLRCSPKSGHDTVSWYQQALGQGPQFIFQYYEEEERQRGNFPDRFSGHQFPNYSSELNVNALLLGDSALYLCASSLGTDTWASNQPQHFGDGTRLSIL.

The table lists this clonotype with a few counts. The chain is built from TRBV29-1 and TRBJ2-7; D uncertain. Germline V gene data show CDR1 as SQVTM and CDR2 as ANQGSEA. CDR3 length: 11 residues. V was clipped by 7 bases and J by 3 bases, with 10 bases between them. Here the CDR3 reads CSARLGYEQYF. The CDR3 DNA reads as TGCAGCGCTCGATTGGGCTACGAGCAGTACTTC.

This clonotype was detected many times. CDR3 sequence: CSVAGGGELFF. CDR3 bases: TGCAGCGTTGCGGGGGGCGGGGAGCTGTTTTTT. V is TRBV29-1 and J is TRBJ2-2; 7 bases fit TRBD2. Trimming took 4 bases from V and 7 from J; bases not matched to a gene: 0. Germline assignment: CDR1 SQVTM and CDR2 ANQGSEA. The CDR3 has 11 amino acids.

V and J are TRBV5-4 and TRBJ1-1; D ambiguous. The CDR3 length is 14 residues. Trimming left V 2 bases short and J 3 bases short, with 11 bases between. Per germline, CDR1 SGHNT and CDR2 YYREEE (reference sequence). This chain's CDR3 is CASSFGIIDTEAFF. In DNA form, the CDR3 reads TGTGCCAGCAGCTTCGGAATAATTGACACTGAAGCTTTCTTT.

The genes are TRBV19 and TRBJ2-3; TRBD2 might be the D (6 bases). With 3 bases removed from V and 1 base from J, the gap between germline ends came to 8 bases. Germline CDR1 LNHDA, CDR2 SQIVND (reference sequence). The CDR3 totals 14 residues. CDR3 in DNA: TGTGCCAGTAGTATTAGCGGCGGCACAGATACGCAGTATTTT. Translated: CASSISGGTDTQYF.

This clonotype was detected a few times. The rearrangement joins TRBV20-1 to TRBJ1-1; D is unclear. Germline loops: CDR1 DFQATT, CDR2 SNEGSKA (reference sequence). The V and J ends lost 2 bases and 7 bases respectively, with 8 bases between them. This CDR3 spans 11 amino acids. The CDR3 sequence: CSARSGIEAFF. The CDR3 DNA sequence: TGCAGTGCTAGATCGGGGATTGAAGCTTTCTTT.

The chain recombines TRBV10-3 with TRBJ2-3; weak D call: TRBD2 (6 bases). The V end lost 6 bases, the J end lost 4 bases, and 14 bases lay between the germline ends. The germline gives CDR1 ENHRY, CDR2 SYGVKD. CDR3 length: 14 residues. The CDR3, as DNA: TGTGCCATCAGCCCGGGAGTGGGACCAGATACGCAGTATTTT. This gives the protein CAISPGVGPDTQYF.

This clonotype was detected ten times or more. The chain has TRBV11-2 and TRBJ2-3, with 9 nucleotides matching TRBD2. With V trimmed by 1 base and J by 5 bases, 1 base remained unmatched. The CDR3 sequence is 14 residues long. Germline values: CDR1 SGHAT, CDR2 FQNNGV. The CDR3 protein is CASSLGLAEDTQYF. The CDR3 bases are TGTGCCAGCAGCTTAGGACTAGCGGAAGATACGCAGTATTTT.

This clonotype was counted many times. The CDR3 is CASSFSGTEVEQYF. The DNA for the CDR3 is TGTGCCAGCAGTTTCTCCGGGACAGAAGTCGAGCAGTACTTC. The chain has TRBV12-3 or TRBV12-4 and TRBJ2-7, with TRBD1 identical over 7 bases. The V and J ends lost 3 bases and 6 bases, in that order; junction bases with no gene match: 8. The CDR3 has 14 residues.

This clonotype showed up many times. V gene TRBV9 combines with J gene TRBJ2-3, with D tentatively TRBD1 (6 bases). Trimming took off 4 bases at V and 3 bases at J, with 15 bases between the two ends. The CDR3 loop spans 15 amino acids. In germline, CDR1 is SGDLS, CDR2 YYNGEE. The DNA for the CDR3 is TGTGCCAGCAGCCTAACAGGGACCCGAACAGATACGCAGTATTTT. Translating gives CASSLTGTRTDTQYF.

The chain links TRBV19 to TRBJ2-2; TRBD2 matches at 12 bases. Germline CDR1 is LNHDA and CDR2 is SQIVND (reference sequence). V shed 4 bases and J 0 bases; nucleotides not matched to a gene: 9. The CDR3 sequence is 19 residues long. The CDR3 loop is CASSKGLAGLSANTGELFF. The DNA of the CDR3 is TGTGCCAGTAGTAAGGGACTAGCGGGCCTTTCCGCGAACACCGGGGAGCTGTTTTTT.

This clonotype showed up many times. CDR3 loop: CASSLVGAYQETQYF. The CDR3 DNA reads as TGTGCCAGCAGCTTAGTAGGGGCGTACCAAGAGACCCAGTACTTC. The rearrangement uses TRBV7-2 and TRBJ2-5, with D maybe TRBD1 (5 bases). Deletions cut 1 base from V and 0 bases from J, with 9 bases between. This CDR3 has 15 amino acids. CDR1 and CDR2 from the germline V gene are SGHTA and FQGNSA.

This clonotype has at least ten counts. This chain uses TRBV6-5 with TRBJ1-1; TRBD1 aligns across 7 bases. V dropped 6 bases and J dropped 1; count of bases not matched to a gene: 5. Per germline, CDR1 MNHEY and CDR2 SVGAGI. CDR3 length equals 14 residues. The DNA for the CDR3 is TGTGCCAGCAGAGCCGGGACAGCGAACACTGAAGCTTTCTTT. Translating gives CASRAGTANTEAFF.

This clonotype was observed a few times. In DNA form, the CDR3 reads TGTGCCTGGAGTGGATACGGGGGGCGGGAGCAGTACTTC. As protein: CAWSGYGGREQYF. This chain joins TRBV30 and TRBJ2-7; tentative D call: TRBD2 (7 bases). V was trimmed by 1 base and J by 7 bases, leaving 14 bases between them. The CDR3 is 13 residues long. CDR1 GTSNPN and CDR2 SVGIG come from the germline V gene (reference sequence).

The rearrangement uses TRBV5-1 and TRBJ2-2; TRBD2 matches 10 bases. Trimming removed 2 bases from V and 2 bases from J; junction bases left unmatched: 3. Germline CDR1 and CDR2: SGHRS and YFSETQ. The CDR3 is made up of 16 amino acids. In nucleotides, the CDR3 is TGCGCCAGCAGCTTTAGCGGGAGGATTAACACCGGGGAGCTGTTTTTT. Protein product: CASSFSGRINTGELFF.

The V call is TRBV12-3 or TRBV12-4, the J call TRBJ1-6, with 7 bases lining up with TRBD1. This CDR3 is built from 17 residues. V was pared by 3 bases and J by 0 bases, with 5 bases of the junction left unmatched. The CDR3 here is CASSFGTASSYNSPLHF. The CDR3 region has the DNA TGTGCCAGCAGTTTTGGGACAGCGAGCTCCTATAATTCACCCCTCCACTTT.

This clonotype occurred many times. The chain joins TRBV7-8 to TRBJ2-4, with D unclear. Looked up from germline, CDR1 is SGHVS and CDR2 is FQNEAQ. V lost 4 bases and J lost 0, with 16 bases in between. This CDR3 is built from 17 residues. CDR3 region: CASSSSGLLLAKNIQYF. The CDR3 region has the DNA TGTGCCAGCAGCTCCTCGGGCCTACTCCTAGCCAAAAACATTCAGTACTTC.

There are many counts of this clonotype. The chain joins TRBV7-9 to TRBJ1-1; D is perhaps TRBD1 (5 bases). Germline V gives CDR1 SEHNR, CDR2 FQNEAQ (reference sequence). V was clipped by 0 bases and J by 4 bases, with 12 bases between them. The CDR3 is 15 amino acids. The CDR3 region has the DNA TGTGCCAGCAGCTTAGCGCGGGGGGTTGGCACTGAAGCTTTCTTT. It codes for CASSLARGVGTEAFF.